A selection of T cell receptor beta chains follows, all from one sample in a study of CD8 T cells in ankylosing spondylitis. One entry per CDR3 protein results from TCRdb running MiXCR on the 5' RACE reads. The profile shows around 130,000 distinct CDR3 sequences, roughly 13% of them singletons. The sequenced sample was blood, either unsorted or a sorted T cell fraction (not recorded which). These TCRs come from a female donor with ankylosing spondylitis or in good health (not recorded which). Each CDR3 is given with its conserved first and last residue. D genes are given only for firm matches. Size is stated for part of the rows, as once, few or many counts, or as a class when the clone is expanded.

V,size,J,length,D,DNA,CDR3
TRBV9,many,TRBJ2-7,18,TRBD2,TGTGCCAGCAGCGTAGGAGCTAGCGGGGGGGCCACGTCCTACGAGCAGTACTTC,CASSVGASGGATSYEQYF
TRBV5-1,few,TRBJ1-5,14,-,TGCGCCAGCAGCTTGACTGGGGGCGGGCAGCCCCAGCATTTT,CASSLTGGGQPQHF
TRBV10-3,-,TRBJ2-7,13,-,TGTGCCGCCGGACCGGACAGATACCTCGAGCAGTACTTC,CAAGPDRYLEQYF
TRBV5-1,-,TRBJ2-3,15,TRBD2,TGCGCCAGCAGCTTGTTGCGGGGGGGGGCAGATACGCAGTATTTT,CASSLLRGGADTQYF
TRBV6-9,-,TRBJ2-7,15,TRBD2,TGTGCCAGCAGTTATTGGCGGGGGGCAACCTACGAGCAGTACTTC,CASSYWRGATYEQYF
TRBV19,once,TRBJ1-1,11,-,TGTGCCAGTATAAGCAGCACTGAAGCTTTCTTT,CASISSTEAFF
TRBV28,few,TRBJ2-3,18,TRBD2,TGTGCCAGCAGTTGGCCCGGGACTAGCGAAACATTCACAGATACGCAGTATTTT,CASSWPGTSETFTDTQYF
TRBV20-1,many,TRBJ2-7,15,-,TGCAGTGCTAGAAGCGCGGGGACATACTCCTACGAGCAGTACTTC,CSARSAGTYSYEQYF
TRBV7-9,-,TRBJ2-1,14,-,TGTGCCAGCAGCCCCCGGACGGGATACAATGAGCAGTTCTTC,CASSPRTGYNEQFF
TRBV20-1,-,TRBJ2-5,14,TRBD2,TGCAGTGCGCTCCGGGACTACTCGTCAGAGACCCAGTACTTC,CSALRDYSSETQYF
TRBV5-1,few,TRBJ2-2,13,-,TGCGCCAGCAGATCTAGTAACACCGGGGAGCTGTTTTTT,CASRSSNTGELFF
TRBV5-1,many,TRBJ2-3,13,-,TGCGCCAGCAGCTTGGGAGCGGCAGATACGCAGTATTTT,CASSLGAADTQYF
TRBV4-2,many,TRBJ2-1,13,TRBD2,TGTGCCAGCAAACTAGCGGGAGTTCATGAGCAGTTCTTC,CASKLAGVHEQFF
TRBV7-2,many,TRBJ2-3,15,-,TGTGCCAGCAGCTTAGTTAACAGGGTGGCAGATACGCAGTATTTT,CASSLVNRVADTQYF
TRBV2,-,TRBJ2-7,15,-,TGTGCCGTACAAGGTGGAGGGGGGGCCATCCACGAGCAGTACTTC,CAVQGGGGAIHEQYF
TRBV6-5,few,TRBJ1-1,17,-,TGTGCCAGCAGTTACTCCCTAGGCCGGAACCCGCACACTGAAGCTTTCTTT,CASSYSLGRNPHTEAFF
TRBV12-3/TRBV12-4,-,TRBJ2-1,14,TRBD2,TGTGCCAGCAGTTTTCGCGGGGGGGCCAATGAGCAGTTCTTC,CASSFRGGANEQFF
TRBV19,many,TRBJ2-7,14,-,TGTGCCAGTAGTAGGTGGGACGAAACCTACGAGCAGTACTTC,CASSRWDETYEQYF
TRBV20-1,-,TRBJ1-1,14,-,TGCAGTGCTAGAGATGACAGGACGGGGGCTGAAGCTTTCTTT,CSARDDRTGAEAFF
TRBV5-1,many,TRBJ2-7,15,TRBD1,TGCGCCAGCAGCTTACAGGGGGCTAAGATCGACGAGCAGTACTTC,CASSLQGAKIDEQYF
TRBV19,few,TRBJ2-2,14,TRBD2,TGTGCCAGTAGTGAACTAGCGGGGACCGGGGAGCTGTTTTTT,CASSELAGTGELFF
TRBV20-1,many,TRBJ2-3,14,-,TGCAGTGCATCCGGGACTGGACGCACAGATACGCAGTATTTT,CSASGTGRTDTQYF
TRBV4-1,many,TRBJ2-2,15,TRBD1,TGCGCCAGCAGCCAAGCAGACAGGGCCACCGGGGAGCTGTTTTTT,CASSQADRATGELFF
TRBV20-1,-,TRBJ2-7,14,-,TGCAGTGCCCCGAAACCAGGTCTTCCTAACGAGCAGTACTTC,CSAPKPGLPNEQYF
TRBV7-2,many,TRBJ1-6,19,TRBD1,TGTGCCAGCAGCTTAGCCCTCCGGGACAGGGGCACCTATAATTCACCCCTCCACTTT,CASSLALRDRGTYNSPLHF
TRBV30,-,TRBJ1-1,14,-,TGTGCCTGGAGTGTTGGCAGCGCGAACACTGAAGCTTTCTTT,CAWSVGSANTEAFF
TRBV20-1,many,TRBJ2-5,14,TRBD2,TGCAGTGCTAGACCGGGACTAGTCCAAGAGACCCAGTACTTC,CSARPGLVQETQYF
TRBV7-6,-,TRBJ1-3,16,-,TGTGCCAGCAGCTTAGAGTGGGCCTTTTCTGGAAACACCATATATTTT,CASSLEWAFSGNTIYF
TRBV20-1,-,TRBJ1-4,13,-,TGCAGTGCTAGAGATACCGATAATGAAAAACTGTTTTTT,CSARDTDNEKLFF
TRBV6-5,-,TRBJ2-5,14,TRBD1,TGTGCCAGCAGTTACGGGACAGGAGAAGAGACCCAGTACTTC,CASSYGTGEETQYF
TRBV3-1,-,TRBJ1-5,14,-,TGTGCCAGCAGTTACGGACTCGCTCGGCAGCCCCAGCATTTT,CASSYGLARQPQHF
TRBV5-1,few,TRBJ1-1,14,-,TGCGCCAGCAGCTTGTGGCAGGGTGGCACTGAAGCTTTCTTT,CASSLWQGGTEAFF
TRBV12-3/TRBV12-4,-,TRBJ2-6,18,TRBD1,TGTGCCAGCAGTTTGCCCCCGGGACAGGGTACTGGGGCCAACGTCCTGACTTTC,CASSLPPGQGTGANVLTF
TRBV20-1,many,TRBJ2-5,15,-,TGCAGTGCTAGAGATTTCCGGCAGGGGAGGGAGACCCAGTACTTC,CSARDFRQGRETQYF
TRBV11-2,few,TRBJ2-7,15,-,TGTGCCAGCAGCTTAGGGTCAGGGTTCATCTACGAGCAGTACTTC,CASSLGSGFIYEQYF
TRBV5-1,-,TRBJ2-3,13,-,TGCGCCAGCAGCCGGGGTGGCACAGATACGCAGTATTTT,CASSRGGTDTQYF
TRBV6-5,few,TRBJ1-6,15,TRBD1,TGTGCCAGCAGTTACGGGACAGGGGGCAGCTCACCCCTCCACTTT,CASSYGTGGSSPLHF
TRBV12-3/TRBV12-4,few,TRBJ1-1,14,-,TGTGCCAGCAGTTGGGGCAGCGCAAACACTGAAGCTTTCTTT,CASSWGSANTEAFF
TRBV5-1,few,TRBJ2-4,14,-,TGCGCCAGCAGCTTGGAGGGGGAAGGAAACATTCAGTACTTC,CASSLEGEGNIQYF
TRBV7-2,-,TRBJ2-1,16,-,TGTGCCAGCAGCTTAGTGTCAGGCGGCTCCTACAATGGGCAGTTCTTC,CASSLVSGGSYNGQFF
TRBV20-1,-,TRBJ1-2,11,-,TGCAGTGCTGGTGGGGAGGCTGGCTACACCTTC,CSAGGEAGYTF
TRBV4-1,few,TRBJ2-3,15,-,TGCGCCAGCAGCCAAATCGGCCTGCTCGCAGATACGCAGTATTTT,CASSQIGLLADTQYF
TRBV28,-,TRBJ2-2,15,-,TGTGCCAGCCGCGGGAACCCGTCGAACACCGGGGAGCTGTTTTTT,CASRGNPSNTGELFF
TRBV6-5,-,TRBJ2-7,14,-,TGTGCCAGCAGTTACGGCCGGGCGTCCTACGAGCAGTACTTC,CASSYGRASYEQYF
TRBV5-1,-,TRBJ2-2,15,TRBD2,TGCGCCAGCAGCTTGGAGGGACTAGCGACCGGGGAGCTGTTTTTT,CASSLEGLATGELFF
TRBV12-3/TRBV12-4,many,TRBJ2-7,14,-,TGTGCCAGCAGTCAAGGGGCCCTTTCCTACGAGCAGTACTTC,CASSQGALSYEQYF
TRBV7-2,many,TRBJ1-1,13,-,TGTGCCAGCATCCCGGAGGGGTGGAGGGGAGCTTTCTTT,CASIPEGWRGAFF
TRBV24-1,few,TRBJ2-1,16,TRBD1,TGTGCCACCAGTGACCTTGACAGGGGATCCTACAATGAGCAGTTCTTC,CATSDLDRGSYNEQFF
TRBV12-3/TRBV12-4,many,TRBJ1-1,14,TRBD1,TGTGCCAGCCTCCTCAGGGGGCGAGGCACTGAAGCTTTCTTT,CASLLRGRGTEAFF
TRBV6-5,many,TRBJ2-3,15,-,TGTGCCAGCAGTTACTCGGGACTCCCTACAGATACGCAGTATTTT,CASSYSGLPTDTQYF
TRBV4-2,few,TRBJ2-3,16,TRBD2,TGTGCCAGCAGCCAAGCCAGCGGGGGGGCCTTGGATACGCAGTATTTT,CASSQASGGALDTQYF
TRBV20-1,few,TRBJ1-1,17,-,TGCAGTGCTAGAGATTTATTGGAACAGGGCCCGAACACTGAAGCTTTCTTT,CSARDLLEQGPNTEAFF
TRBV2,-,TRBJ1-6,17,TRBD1,TGTGCCAGCAGAACCGGACAGGGCAAAAGGTTGGATTCACCCCTCCACTTT,CASRTGQGKRLDSPLHF
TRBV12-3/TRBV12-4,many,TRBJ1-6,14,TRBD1,TGTGCCAGCAGGCGGACAGGGCTCCCTTCACCCCTCCACTTT,CASRRTGLPSPLHF
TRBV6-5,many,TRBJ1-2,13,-,TGTGCCAGCAGTTACATGGGGGACTATGGCTACACCTTC,CASSYMGDYGYTF
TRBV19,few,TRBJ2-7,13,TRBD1,TGTGCCAGTAGTGTGACAGGGCCTTACGAGCAGTACTTC,CASSVTGPYEQYF
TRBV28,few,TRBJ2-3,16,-,TGTGCCAGCAGTTTGCTGAGCAAGGGTAGCACAGATACGCAGTATTTT,CASSLLSKGSTDTQYF
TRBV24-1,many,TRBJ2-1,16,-,TGTGCCACCAGTGATGCTTCCGGGACAAAAGACAATGAGCAGTTCTTC,CATSDASGTKDNEQFF
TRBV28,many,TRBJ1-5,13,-,TGTGCAAGTGGGGGGCGAAAAAATCAGCCCCAGCATTTT,CASGGRKNQPQHF
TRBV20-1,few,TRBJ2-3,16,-,TGCAGTGCTAGCCCCCCGGACGGTGTTAGCACAGATACGCAGTATTTT,CSASPPDGVSTDTQYF